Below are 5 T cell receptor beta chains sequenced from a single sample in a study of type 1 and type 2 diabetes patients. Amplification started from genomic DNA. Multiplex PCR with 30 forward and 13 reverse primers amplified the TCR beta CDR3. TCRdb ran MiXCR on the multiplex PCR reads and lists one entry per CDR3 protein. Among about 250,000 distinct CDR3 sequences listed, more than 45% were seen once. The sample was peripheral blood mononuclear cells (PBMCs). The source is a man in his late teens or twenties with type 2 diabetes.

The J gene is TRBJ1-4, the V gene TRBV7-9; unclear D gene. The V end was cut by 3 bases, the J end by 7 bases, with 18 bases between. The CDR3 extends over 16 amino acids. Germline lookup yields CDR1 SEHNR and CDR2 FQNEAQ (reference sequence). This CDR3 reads CASSFGVSTQSEKLFF. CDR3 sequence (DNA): TGTGCCAGCAGCTTTGGAGTCAGTACCCAGAGTGAAAAACTGTTTTTT.

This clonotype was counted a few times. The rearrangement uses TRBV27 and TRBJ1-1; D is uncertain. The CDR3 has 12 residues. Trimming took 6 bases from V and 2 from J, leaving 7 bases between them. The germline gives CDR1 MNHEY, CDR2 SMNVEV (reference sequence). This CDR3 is CASRTVNTEAFF. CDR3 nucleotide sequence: TGTGCCAGCAGGACTGTAAACACTGAAGCTTTCTTT.

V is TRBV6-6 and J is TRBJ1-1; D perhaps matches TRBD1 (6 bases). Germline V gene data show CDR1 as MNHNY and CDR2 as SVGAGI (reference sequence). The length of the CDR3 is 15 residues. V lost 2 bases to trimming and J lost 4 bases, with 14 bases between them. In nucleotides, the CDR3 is TGTGCCAGCAGTTACACCATAGACAGGACCACTGAAGCTTTCTTT. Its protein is CASSYTIDRTTEAFF.

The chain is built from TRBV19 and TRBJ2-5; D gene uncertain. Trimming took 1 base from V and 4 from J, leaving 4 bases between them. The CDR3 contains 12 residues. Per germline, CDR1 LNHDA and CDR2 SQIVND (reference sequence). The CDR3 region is CASSIAGETQYF. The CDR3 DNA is TGTGCCAGTAGTATAGCGGGAGAGACCCAGTACTTC.

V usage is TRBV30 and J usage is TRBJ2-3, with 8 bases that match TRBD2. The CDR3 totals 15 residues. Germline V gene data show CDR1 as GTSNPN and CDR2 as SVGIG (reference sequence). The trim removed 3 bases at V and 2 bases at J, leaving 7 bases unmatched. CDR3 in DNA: TGTGCCTGGAGCTTGACTAGCGACCACACAGATACGCAGTATTTT. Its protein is CAWSLTSDHTDTQYF.